This T cell receptor (beta chain) was identified during a study of cytotoxic CD8 clonotypes in ibrutinib-treated CLL. In the study overall: Complete response was seen in 2 patients and partial in some 25; about twelve progressed and roughly 14 stayed remitted after a median around 64 months.

Broader study findings: Progressing and sustained-remission patients had different sampling times. Public clonotypes proved infrequent, and on treatment they shrank or remained steady.

The CDR3 is 14 amino acids. The ends lost 3 bases at V and 2 bases at J; junction bases unmatched: 0. CDR1 is SGHRS, CDR2 YFSETQ, per germline. Sequencing was performed with immunoSEQ multiplex PCR; in TCRdb, only in-frame clones are kept and a portion is missing. The sample carries some 160,000 clones, over 65% recorded once. A remark on this clone: Its target is unknown.

The rearrangement uses TRBV5-1 and TRBJ2-5; 11 bases map to TRBD1. This receptor was identified in a human donor with chronic lymphocytic leukemia. The input for sequencing was PBMCs, taken after 12 months of ibrutinib treatment. The DNA of the CDR3 is TGCGCCAGCAGCTGGGACAGGGGGCAAGAGACCCAGTACTTC. It specifies CASSWDRGQETQYF.